This TCR beta chain was recorded in a study of blood T cell repertoires in COVID-19. In the study overall: Two negative PCRs, clearance, or symptom resolution characterized the recovered Cohort 3 donors.

Per the original methods: Reference gene primers were amplified, and this amplification served to estimate nucleated cell counts. Generated by immunoSEQ multiplex PCR, the TCRdb table keeps only in-frame clones and is missing some. That table furnishes V, J and clone size, whereas the DNA furnished D and trimming. In the table there are some 220,000 clones, roughly 90% of which are singletons. Clinical histories supplied by participants themselves formed the basis of cohort assignment. Source material: PBMCs or T cells enriched from blood (not recorded which). The sequence derives from a woman between 45 and 65 years old in a cohort exposed to, infected with or recovered from COVID-19 (not recorded which).

CDR3 residues: CASYPGQGNTEAFF. Here the CDR3 DNA reads TGTGCCAGTTACCCGGGACAGGGGAACACTGAAGCTTTCTTT. This rearrangement joins TRBV19 to TRBJ1-1; TRBD1 aligns across 9 bases. Germline lookup yields CDR1 LNHDA and CDR2 SQIVND (reference sequence). V dropped 8 bases and J dropped 1; count of bases not matched to a gene: 5. The CDR3 has 14 residues.